This TCR beta chain derives from a study of cytomegalovirus exposure and HLA in healthy donors. Remarks on this clone: The antigen is unknown.

Study-wide results and caveats: Among TCR beta chains of equal frequency, HLA-associated ones were more clonally expanded in a later analysis. DRB1 had the most TCR associations and HLA-C the fewest, a later analysis found, with rates varying by HLA locus.

The CDR3 runs 16 residues. Germline lookup yields CDR1 SGDLS and CDR2 YYNGEE. V shed 3 bases and J 4 bases; nucleotides not matched to a gene: 10. With 60 Vbeta and 13 Jbeta primers, the PCR was carried out. Generated by immunoSEQ multiplex PCR, the TCRdb table keeps only in-frame clones and is missing some. The table has about 130,000 clones, about 10% seen once. This receptor was taken from a woman aged 18-29 years in good health and CMV-seropositive. The sample comprised PBMCs. This sequence joins TRBV9 and TRBJ2-1; 7 nucleotides align to TRBD2. The CDR3 here is CASSAGGDYPYNEQFF. CDR3 in DNA: TGTGCCAGCAGCGCCGGTGGGGACTACCCATACAATGAGCAGTTCTTC.